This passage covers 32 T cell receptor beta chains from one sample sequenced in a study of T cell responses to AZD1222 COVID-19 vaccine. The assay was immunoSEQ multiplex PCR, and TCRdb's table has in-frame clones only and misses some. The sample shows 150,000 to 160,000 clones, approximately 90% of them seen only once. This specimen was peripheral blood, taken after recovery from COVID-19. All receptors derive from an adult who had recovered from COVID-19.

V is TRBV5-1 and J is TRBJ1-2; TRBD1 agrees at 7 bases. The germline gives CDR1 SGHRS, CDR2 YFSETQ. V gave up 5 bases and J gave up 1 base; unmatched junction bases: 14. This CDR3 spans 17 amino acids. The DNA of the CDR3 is TGCGCCAGCAGTCTCGGGGGACAGTCCTCTTTTAACTATGGCTACACCTTC. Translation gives CASSLGGQSSFNYGYTF.

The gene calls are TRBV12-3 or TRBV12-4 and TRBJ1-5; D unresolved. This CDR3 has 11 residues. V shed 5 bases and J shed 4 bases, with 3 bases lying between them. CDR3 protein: CASSPNQPQHF. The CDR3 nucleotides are TGTGCCAGCAGTCCAAATCAGCCCCAGCATTTT.

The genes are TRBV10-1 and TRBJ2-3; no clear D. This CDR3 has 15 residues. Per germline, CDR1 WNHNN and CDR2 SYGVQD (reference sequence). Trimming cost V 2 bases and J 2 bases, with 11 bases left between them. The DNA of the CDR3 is TGCGCCAGCAGTGAGAAGGCCAGTACCACAGATACGCAGTATTTT. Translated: CASSEKASTTDTQYF.

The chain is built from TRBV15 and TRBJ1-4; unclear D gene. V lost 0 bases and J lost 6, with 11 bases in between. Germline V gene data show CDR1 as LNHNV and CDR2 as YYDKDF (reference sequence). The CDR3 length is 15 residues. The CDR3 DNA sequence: TGTGCCACCAGCAGAGATCGGGTGAGGGATGAAAAACTGTTTTTT. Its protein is CATSRDRVRDEKLFF.

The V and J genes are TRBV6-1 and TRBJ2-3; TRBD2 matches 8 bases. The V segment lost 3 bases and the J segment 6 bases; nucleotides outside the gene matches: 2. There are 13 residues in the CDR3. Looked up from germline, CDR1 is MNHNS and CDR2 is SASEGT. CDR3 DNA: TGTGCCAGCAGTGACGGGGGGGCGGATACGCAGTATTTT. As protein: CASSDGGADTQYF.

CDR3 region: CASGGALGSADTQYF. The CDR3 nucleotides are TGTGCCAGCGGCGGGGCGCTGGGGTCTGCAGATACGCAGTATTTT. The rearrangement links TRBV6-5 to TRBJ2-3, with D possibly being TRBD2 (6 bases). The CDR3 spans 15 residues. V shed 8 bases and J shed 4 bases, with 19 bases lying between them. CDR1 and CDR2 (germline): MNHEY, SVGAGI.

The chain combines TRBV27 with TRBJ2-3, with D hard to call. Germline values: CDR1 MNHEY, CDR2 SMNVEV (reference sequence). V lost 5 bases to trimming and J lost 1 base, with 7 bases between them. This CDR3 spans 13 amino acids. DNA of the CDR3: TGTGCCAGCAGTCCCCGAGGCACAGATACGCAGTATTTT. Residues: CASSPRGTDTQYF.

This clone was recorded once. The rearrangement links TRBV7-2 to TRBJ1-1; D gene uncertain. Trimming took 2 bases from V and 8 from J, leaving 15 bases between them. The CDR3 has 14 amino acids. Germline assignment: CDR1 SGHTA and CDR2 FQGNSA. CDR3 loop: CASSLMLLSGEAFF. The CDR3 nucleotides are TGTGCCAGCAGCTTAATGCTTCTCAGCGGAGAAGCTTTCTTT.

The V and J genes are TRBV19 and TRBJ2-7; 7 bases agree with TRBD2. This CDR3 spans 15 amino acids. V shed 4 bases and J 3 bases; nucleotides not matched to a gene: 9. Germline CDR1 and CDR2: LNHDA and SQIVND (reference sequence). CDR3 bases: TGTGCCAGTAGTAGGTCTAGCGGCAATATCTACGAGCAGTACTTC. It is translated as CASSRSSGNIYEQYF.

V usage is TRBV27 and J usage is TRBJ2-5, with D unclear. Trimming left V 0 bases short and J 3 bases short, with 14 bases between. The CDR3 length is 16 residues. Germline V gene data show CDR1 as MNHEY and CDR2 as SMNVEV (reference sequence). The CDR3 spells CASSLSRRGGEETQYF. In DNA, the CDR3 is TGTGCCAGCAGTTTATCGAGAAGAGGCGGCGAAGAGACCCAGTACTTC.

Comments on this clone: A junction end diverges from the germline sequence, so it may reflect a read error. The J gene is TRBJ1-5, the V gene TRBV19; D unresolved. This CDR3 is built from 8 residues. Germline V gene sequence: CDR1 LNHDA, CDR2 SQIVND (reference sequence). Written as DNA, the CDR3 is TGTGCCAGTAGTATGAAGGATTTT. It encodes CASSMKDF.

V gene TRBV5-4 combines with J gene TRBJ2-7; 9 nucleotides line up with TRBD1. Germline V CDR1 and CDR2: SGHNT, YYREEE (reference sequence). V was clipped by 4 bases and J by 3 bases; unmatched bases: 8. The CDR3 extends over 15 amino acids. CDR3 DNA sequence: TGTGCCAGCAGCCACCGGACAGGGGAGGTCTACGAGCAGTACTTC. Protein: CASSHRTGEVYEQYF. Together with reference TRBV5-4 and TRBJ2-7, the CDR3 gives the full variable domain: ETGVTQSPTHLIKTRGQQVTLRCSSQSGHNTVSWYQQALGQGPQFIFQYYREEENGRGNFPPRFSGLQFPNYSSELNVNALELDDSALYLCASSHRTGEVYEQYFGPGTRLTVT.

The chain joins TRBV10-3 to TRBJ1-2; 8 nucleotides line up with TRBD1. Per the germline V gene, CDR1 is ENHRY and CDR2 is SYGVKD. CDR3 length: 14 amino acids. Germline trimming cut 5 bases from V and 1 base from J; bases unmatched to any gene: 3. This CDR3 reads CAISPQGDNYGYTF. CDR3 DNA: TGTGCCATCAGTCCACAGGGGGATAACTATGGCTACACCTTC.

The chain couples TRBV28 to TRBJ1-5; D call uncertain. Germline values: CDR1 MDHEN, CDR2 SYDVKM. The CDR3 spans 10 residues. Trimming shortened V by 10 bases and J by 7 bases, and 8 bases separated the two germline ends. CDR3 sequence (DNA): TGTGCCACCGGGGAGCAGCCCCAGCATTTT. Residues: CATGEQPQHF.

The CDR3 DNA sequence: TGTGCCAGTAGTATCGGTTGGACAGAGAAAAGGAGCAAAAACATTCAGTACTTC. It translates to CASSIGWTEKRSKNIQYF. This chain connects TRBV19 to TRBJ2-4; perhaps TRBD1 as D (6 bases). V lost 3 bases, J lost 3 bases, and 21 bases lay in between. Per germline, CDR1 LNHDA and CDR2 SQIVND (reference sequence). CDR3 size: 18 residues.

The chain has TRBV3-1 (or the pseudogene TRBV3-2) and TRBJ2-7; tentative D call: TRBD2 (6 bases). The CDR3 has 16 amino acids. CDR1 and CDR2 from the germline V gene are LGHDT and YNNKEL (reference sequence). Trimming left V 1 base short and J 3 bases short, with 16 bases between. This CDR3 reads CASSQVFREVNYEQYF. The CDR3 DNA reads TGTGCCAGCAGCCAAGTTTTTAGGGAGGTGAACTACGAGCAGTACTTC.

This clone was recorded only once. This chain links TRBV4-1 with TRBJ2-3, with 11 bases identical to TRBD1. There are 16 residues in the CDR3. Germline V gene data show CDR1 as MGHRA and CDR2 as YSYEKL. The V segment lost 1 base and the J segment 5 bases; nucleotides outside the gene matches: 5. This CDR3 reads CASSQGADRGQDTQYF. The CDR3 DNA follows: TGCGCCAGCAGCCAAGGGGCGGACAGGGGGCAAGATACGCAGTATTTT.

The CDR3 loop is CATYGTGVSYEQYF. The DNA of the CDR3 is TGCGCCACGTACGGGACAGGGGTATCCTACGAGCAGTACTTC. J is TRBJ2-7 and V is TRBV10-2, with 10 bases aligning to TRBD1. J was trimmed by 1 base and V by 10 bases; bases with no gene match: 7. CDR3 size: 14 residues. Germline V gives CDR1 WSHSY, CDR2 SAAADI.

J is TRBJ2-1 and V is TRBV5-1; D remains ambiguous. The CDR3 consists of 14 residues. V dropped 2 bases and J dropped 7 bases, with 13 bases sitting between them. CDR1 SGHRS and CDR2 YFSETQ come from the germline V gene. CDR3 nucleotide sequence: TGCGCCAGCAGCTTTTTAGGTTTTACAAATGAGCAGTTCTTC. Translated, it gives CASSFLGFTNEQFF.

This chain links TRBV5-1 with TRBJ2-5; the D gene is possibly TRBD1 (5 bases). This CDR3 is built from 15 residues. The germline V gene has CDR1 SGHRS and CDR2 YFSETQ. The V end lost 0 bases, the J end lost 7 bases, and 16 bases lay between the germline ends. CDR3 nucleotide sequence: TGCGCCAGCAGCTTGGGGAGACAGAGCTTAGGGACCCAGTACTTC. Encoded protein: CASSLGRQSLGTQYF.

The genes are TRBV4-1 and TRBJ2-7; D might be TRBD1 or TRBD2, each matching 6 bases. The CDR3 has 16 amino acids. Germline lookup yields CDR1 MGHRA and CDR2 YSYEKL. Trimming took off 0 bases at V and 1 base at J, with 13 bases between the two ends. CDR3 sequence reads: CASSQDPGASSYEQYF. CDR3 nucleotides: TGCGCCAGCAGCCAAGACCCGGGGGCGAGTTCCTACGAGCAGTACTTC.

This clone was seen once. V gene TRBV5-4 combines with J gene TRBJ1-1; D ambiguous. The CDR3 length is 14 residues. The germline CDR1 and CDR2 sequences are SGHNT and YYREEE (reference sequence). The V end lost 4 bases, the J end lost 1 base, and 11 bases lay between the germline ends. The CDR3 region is CASSPERQNTEAFF. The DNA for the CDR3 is TGTGCCAGCAGCCCAGAGCGGCAGAACACTGAAGCTTTCTTT.

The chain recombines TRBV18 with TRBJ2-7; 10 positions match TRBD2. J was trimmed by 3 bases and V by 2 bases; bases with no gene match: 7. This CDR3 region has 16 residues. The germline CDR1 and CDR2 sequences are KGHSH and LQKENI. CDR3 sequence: CASSPNLAGVSYEQYF. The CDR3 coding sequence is TGTGCCAGCTCACCAAATCTAGCGGGAGTGAGCTACGAGCAGTACTTC.

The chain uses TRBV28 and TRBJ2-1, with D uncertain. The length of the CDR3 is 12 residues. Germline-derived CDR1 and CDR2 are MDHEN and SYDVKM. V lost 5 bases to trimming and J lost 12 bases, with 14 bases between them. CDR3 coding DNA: TGTGCCAGCAGTCCCGTCGTGGCTCGGCAGTTCTTC. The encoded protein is CASSPVVARQFF. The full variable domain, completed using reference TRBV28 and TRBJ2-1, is DVKVTQSSRYLVKRTGEKVFLECVQDMDHENMFWYRQDPGLGLRLIYFSYDVKMKEKGDIPEGYSVSREKKERFSLILESASTNQTSMYLCASSPVVARQFFGPGTRLTVL.

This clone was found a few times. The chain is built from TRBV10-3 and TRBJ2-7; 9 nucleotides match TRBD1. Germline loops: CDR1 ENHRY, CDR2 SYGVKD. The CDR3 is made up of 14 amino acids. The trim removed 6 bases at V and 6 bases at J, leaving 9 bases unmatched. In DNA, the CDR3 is TGTGCCATCAGATCACCGGGACAGGGTAGCGAGCAGTACTTC. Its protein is CAIRSPGQGSEQYF.

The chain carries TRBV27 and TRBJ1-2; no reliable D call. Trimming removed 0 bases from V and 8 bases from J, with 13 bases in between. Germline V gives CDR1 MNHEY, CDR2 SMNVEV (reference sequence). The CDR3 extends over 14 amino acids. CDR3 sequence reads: CASSLSTAFGGYTF. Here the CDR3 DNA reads TGTGCCAGCAGTTTATCCACAGCGTTCGGGGGCTACACCTTC.

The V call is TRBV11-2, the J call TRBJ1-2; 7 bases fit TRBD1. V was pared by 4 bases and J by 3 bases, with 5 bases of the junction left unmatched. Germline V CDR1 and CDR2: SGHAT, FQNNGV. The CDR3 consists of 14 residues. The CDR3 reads CASSSGRGHYGYTF. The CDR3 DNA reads TGTGCCAGCAGCTCAGGGAGGGGGCACTATGGCTACACCTTC.

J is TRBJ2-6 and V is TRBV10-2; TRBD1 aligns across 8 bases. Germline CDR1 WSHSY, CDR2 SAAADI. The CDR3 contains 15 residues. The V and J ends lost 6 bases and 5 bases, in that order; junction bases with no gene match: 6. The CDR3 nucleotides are TGCGCCAGCAGGACAGGGGTCGCGAGGGCCAACGTCCTGACTTTC. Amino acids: CASRTGVARANVLTF.

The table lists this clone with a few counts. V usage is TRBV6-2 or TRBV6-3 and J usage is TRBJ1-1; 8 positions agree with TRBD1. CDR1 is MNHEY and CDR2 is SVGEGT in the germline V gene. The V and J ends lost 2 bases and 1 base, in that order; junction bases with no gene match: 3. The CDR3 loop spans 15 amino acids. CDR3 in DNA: TGTGCCAGCAGTTACAGGGGGACAGGGAACACTGAAGCTTTCTTT. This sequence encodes CASSYRGTGNTEAFF.

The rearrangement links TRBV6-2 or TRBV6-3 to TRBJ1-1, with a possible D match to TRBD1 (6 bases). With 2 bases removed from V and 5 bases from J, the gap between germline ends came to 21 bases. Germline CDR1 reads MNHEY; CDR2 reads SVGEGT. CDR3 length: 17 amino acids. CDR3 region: CASSYLPGGGQDTEAFF. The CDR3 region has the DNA TGTGCCAGCAGTTACCTCCCCGGCGGGGGGCAGGATACTGAAGCTTTCTTT.

CDR3 nucleotides: TGTGCCAGTAGTTGGCGGGAGGGCCGGGGCTACAATGAGCAGTTCTTC. As protein: CASSWREGRGYNEQFF. The genes are TRBV19 and TRBJ2-1; 9 bases agree with TRBD2. The CDR3 contains 16 residues. J lost 3 bases, V lost 5 bases, and 8 bases had no gene match. The V gene's germline CDR1 is LNHDA and CDR2 SQIVND (reference sequence).

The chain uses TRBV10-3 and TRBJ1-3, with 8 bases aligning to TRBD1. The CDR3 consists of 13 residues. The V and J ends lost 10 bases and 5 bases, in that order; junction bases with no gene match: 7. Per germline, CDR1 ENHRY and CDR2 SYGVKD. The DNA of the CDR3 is TGTGCCACCCAAACAGGGGGGAGAAACACCATATATTTT. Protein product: CATQTGGRNTIYF.